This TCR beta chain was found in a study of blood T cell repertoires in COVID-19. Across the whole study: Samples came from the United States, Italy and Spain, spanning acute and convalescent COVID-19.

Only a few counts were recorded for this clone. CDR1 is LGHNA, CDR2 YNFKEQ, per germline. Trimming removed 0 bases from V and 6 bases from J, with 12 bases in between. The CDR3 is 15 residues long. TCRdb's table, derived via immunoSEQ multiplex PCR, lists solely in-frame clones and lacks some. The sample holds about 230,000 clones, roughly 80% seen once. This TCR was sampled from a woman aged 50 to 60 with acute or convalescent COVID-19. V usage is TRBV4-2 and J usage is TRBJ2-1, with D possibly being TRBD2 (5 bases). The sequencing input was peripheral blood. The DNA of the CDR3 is TGTGCCAGCAGCCAAGATCGGGCTAGCCCCAATGAGCAGTTCTTC. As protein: CASSQDRASPNEQFF.